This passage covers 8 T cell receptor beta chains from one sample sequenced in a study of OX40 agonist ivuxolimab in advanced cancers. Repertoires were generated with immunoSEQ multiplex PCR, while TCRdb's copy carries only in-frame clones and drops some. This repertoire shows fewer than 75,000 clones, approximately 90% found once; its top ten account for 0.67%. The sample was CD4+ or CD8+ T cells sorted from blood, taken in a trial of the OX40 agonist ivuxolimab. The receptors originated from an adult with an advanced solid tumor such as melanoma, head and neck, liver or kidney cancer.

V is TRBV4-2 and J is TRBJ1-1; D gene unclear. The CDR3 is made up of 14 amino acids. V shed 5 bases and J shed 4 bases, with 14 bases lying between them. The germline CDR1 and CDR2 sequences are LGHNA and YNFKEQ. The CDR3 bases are TGTGCCAGCAGCACACAAGGTCGCGGCACTGAAGCTTTCTTT. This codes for CASSTQGRGTEAFF.

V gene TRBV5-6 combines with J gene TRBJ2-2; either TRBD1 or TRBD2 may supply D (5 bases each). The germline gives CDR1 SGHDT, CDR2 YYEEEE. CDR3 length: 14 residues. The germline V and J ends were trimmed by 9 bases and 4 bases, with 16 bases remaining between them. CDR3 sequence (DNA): TGTGCCACCTCGACAGCCGCGGGCACCGGGGAGCTGTTTTTT. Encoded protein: CATSTAAGTGELFF.

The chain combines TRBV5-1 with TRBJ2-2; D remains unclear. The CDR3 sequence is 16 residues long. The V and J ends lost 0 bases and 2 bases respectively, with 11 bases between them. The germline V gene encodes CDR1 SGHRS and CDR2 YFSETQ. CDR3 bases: TGCGCCAGCAGCTTGGAGCCCCAGTCCAACACCGGGGAGCTGTTTTTT. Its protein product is CASSLEPQSNTGELFF.

The CDR3 coding sequence is TGCGCCAGCAGCTTGGCCGAGGGAAACACCATATATTTT. This gives the protein CASSLAEGNTIYF. The chain uses TRBV5-1 and TRBJ1-3; D call uncertain. With 0 bases removed from V and 4 bases from J, the gap between germline ends came to 5 bases. Germline assignment: CDR1 SGHRS and CDR2 YFSETQ. This CDR3 spans 13 amino acids. Looking up the rest from reference TRBV5-1 and TRBJ1-3 gives the full variable domain: KAGVTQTPRYLIKTRGQQVTLSCSPISGHRSVSWYQQTPGQGLQFLFEYFSETQRNKGNFPGRFSGRQFSNSRSEMNVSTLELGDSALYLCASSLAEGNTIYFGEGSWLTVV.

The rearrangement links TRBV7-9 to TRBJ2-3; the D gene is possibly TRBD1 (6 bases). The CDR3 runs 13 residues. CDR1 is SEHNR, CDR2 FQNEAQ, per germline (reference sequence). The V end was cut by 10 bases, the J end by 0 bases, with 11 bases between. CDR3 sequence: CATRRGSTDTQYF. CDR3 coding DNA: TGTGCCACTAGAAGGGGGAGCACAGATACGCAGTATTTT.

The DNA of the CDR3 is TGTGCCATCAGTGAGTCGACAGGACGGGGCCAGCCCCAGCATTTT. Its protein is CAISESTGRGQPQHF. This chain joins TRBV10-3 and TRBJ1-5; D is perhaps TRBD1 (6 bases). This CDR3 spans 15 amino acids. Trimming pared 0 bases from V and 7 bases from J, leaving 13 bases between. The germline gives CDR1 ENHRY, CDR2 SYGVKD.

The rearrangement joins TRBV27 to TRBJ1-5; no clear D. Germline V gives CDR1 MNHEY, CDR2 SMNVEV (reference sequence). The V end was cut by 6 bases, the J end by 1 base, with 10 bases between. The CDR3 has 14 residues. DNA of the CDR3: TGTGCCAGCAGGGCGGGGATCAGCAATCAGCCCCAGCATTTT. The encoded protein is CASRAGISNQPQHF.

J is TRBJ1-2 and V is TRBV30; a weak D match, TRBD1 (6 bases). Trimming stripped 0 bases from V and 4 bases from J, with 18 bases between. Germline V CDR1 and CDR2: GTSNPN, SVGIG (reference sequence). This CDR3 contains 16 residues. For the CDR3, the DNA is TGTGCCTGGAGTGTACTGTCAGGGGAAGTACGCTATGGCTACACCTTC. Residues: CAWSVLSGEVRYGYTF.